The 10 T cell receptor beta chains given below trace back to one sample, sequenced in a study of T cell responses to AZD1222 COVID-19 vaccine. The repertoire was sequenced with immunoSEQ multiplex PCR; TCRdb's copy has only in-frame clones and lacks some. The sample has roughly 120,000 clones; approximately 83% are singletons. The specimen was peripheral blood, collected on day 0 of AZD1222 vaccination. These receptors all come from an adult in good health.

The genes are TRBV6-6 and TRBJ1-5; D perhaps matches TRBD1 (6 bases). The V gene's germline CDR1 is MNHNY and CDR2 SVGAGI (reference sequence). The CDR3 loop spans 14 amino acids. V lost 4 bases to trimming and J lost 3 bases, with 10 bases between them. The chain's CDR3 is CASSWDTLNQPQHF. CDR3 DNA: TGTGCCAGCAGTTGGGACACCCTCAATCAGCCCCAGCATTTT.

The chain joins TRBV6-5 to TRBJ1-6, with no clear D. Germline CDR1 is MNHEY and CDR2 is SVGAGI. This CDR3 region has 15 residues. Trimming pared 3 bases from V and 1 base from J, leaving 7 bases between. The CDR3, as DNA: TGTGCCAGCAGTTATGGGGAGTCCTATAATTCACCCCTCCACTTT. This sequence encodes CASSYGESYNSPLHF.

The J gene is TRBJ2-3, the V gene TRBV7-3; TRBD1 agrees at 8 bases. V shed 4 bases and J 6 bases; nucleotides not matched to a gene: 12. The CDR3 covers 16 residues. From germline, CDR1 is SGHTA and CDR2 FQGTGA. CDR3 coding DNA: TGTGCCAGCAGCTCCTTGGACAGGGTCAATAGGGATACGCAGTATTTT. Translated, it gives CASSSLDRVNRDTQYF.

The chain has TRBV6-5 and TRBJ2-5, with 7 nucleotides matching TRBD1. The CDR3 consists of 15 residues. The V gene end was trimmed by 6 bases and the J gene end by 4 bases; junction bases not matched to a gene: 11. Per the germline V gene, CDR1 is MNHEY and CDR2 is SVGAGI. The DNA for the CDR3 is TGTGCCAGCAGGCGACAGGGCGACGGACGAGAGACCCAGTACTTC. Encoded protein: CASRRQGDGRETQYF.

The chain has TRBV6-5 and TRBJ1-1; D might be TRBD1 (6 bases). This CDR3 has 15 residues. The germline CDR1 and CDR2 sequences are MNHEY and SVGAGI. V was cut by 2 bases and J by 4 bases, with 14 bases left in between. Here the CDR3 DNA reads TGTGCCAGCAGTTACGGGGGAAGGGGGTTCACTGAAGCTTTCTTT. Its protein product is CASSYGGRGFTEAFF.

This chain connects TRBV11-3 to TRBJ1-3; the match to TRBD1 covers 8 bases. The V segment lost 3 bases and the J segment 0 bases; nucleotides outside the gene matches: 7. CDR3 size: 17 residues. From germline, CDR1 is SGHNT and CDR2 YENEEA. CDR3 DNA: TGTGCCAGCAGCTTCCAGACAGGGGAGAGCTCTGGAAACACCATATATTTT. It is translated as CASSFQTGESSGNTIYF.

The genes are TRBV6-5 and TRBJ1-2, with no clear D. The V and J ends lost 2 bases and 6 bases respectively, with 13 bases between them. The CDR3 spans 14 residues. CDR1 is MNHEY, CDR2 SVGAGI, per germline. DNA of the CDR3: TGTGCCAGCAGTTACGGGGTCCGTTCCCATGGCTACACCTTC. Protein sequence: CASSYGVRSHGYTF.

The V gene is TRBV21-1, the J gene TRBJ1-2; the table names TRBD1, a call not compared with the DNA. TRBV21-1 is designated a pseudogene. The CDR3 consists of 19 residues. In DNA, the CDR3 is TGTGCCAGCAACTCCACGACAGGGCTAAATGCCTATGATAACTATGGCTACACCTTC. It codes for CASNSTTGLNAYDNYGYTF.

The rearrangement joins TRBV18 to TRBJ2-7; 8 positions match TRBD1. Germline CDR1 and CDR2: KGHSH and LQKENI. The CDR3 extends over 15 amino acids. J lost 4 bases, V lost 3 bases, and 8 bases had no gene match. This CDR3 is CASSPRGTGNYEQYF. The CDR3 nucleotides read TGTGCCAGCTCACCCCGCGGGACAGGCAATTACGAGCAGTACTTC.

This clone was seen once. The V gene is TRBV29-1, the J gene TRBJ1-2; no definite D call. Trimming removed 6 bases from V and 4 bases from J, with 15 bases in between. Per the germline V gene, CDR1 is SQVTM and CDR2 is ANQGSEA. This CDR3 has 13 amino acids. The CDR3: CSVTDTGFYGYTF. The DNA of the CDR3 is TGCAGCGTGACTGATACGGGTTTCTATGGCTACACCTTC.